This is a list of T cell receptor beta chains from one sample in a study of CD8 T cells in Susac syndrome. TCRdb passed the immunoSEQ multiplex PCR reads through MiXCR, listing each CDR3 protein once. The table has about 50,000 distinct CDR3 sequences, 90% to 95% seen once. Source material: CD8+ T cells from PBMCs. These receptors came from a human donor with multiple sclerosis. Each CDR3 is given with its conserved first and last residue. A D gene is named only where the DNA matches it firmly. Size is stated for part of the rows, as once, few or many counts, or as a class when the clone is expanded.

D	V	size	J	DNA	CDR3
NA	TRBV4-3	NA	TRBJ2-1	TGCGCCAGCAGCCAAGATTACAGGATGGCCAATGAGCAGTTCTTC	CASSQDYRMANEQFF
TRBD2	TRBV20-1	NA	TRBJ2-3	TGCAGTGCTAGAGGTCCCAGCGGGGAGGCCTTGGGTACAGATACGCAGTATTTT	CSARGPSGEALGTDTQYF
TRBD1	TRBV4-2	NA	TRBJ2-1	TGTGCCAGCAGCCAGGGGGAGACAGGGGGCTCCTACAATGAGCAGTTCTTC	CASSQGETGGSYNEQFF
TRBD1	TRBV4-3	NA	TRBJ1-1	TGCGCCAGCAGCCAATTCAACAGGGGCACTGAAGCTTTCTTT	CASSQFNRGTEAFF
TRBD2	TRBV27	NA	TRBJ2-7	TGTGCCAGCAGTTTAGCCGGGGGGTTTCGCTACGAGCAGTACTTC	CASSLAGGFRYEQYF
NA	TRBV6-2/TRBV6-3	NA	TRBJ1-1	TGTGCCAGCAGTTTACAGGGCAGTGGGGCTGAAGCTTTCTTT	CASSLQGSGAEAFF
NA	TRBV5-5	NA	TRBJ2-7	TGTGCCAGCACCCCACTGCAGGGTTTTTACGAGCAGTACTTC	CASTPLQGFYEQYF
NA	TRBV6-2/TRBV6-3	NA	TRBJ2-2	TGTGCCAGCAGTTACTCACTAGTCGGGGAGCTGTTTTTT	CASSYSLVGELFF
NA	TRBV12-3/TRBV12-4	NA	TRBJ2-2	TGTGCCAGCAGTACCCAGGGGGAGCTGTTTTTT	CASSTQGELFF
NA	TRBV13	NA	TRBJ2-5	TGTGCCAGCAGCCAGAGCCGGGGGACCGCGCGAGAGACCCAGTACTTC	CASSQSRGTARETQYF
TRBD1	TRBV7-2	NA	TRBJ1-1	TGTGCCAGCAGCGTCCGGGACAGTATTGAAGCTTTCTTT	CASSVRDSIEAFF
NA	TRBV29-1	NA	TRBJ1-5	TGCAGCGTGAGGGAGAACCAGCCCCAGCATTTT	CSVRENQPQHF
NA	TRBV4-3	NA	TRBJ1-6	TGCGCCAGCAGCCAAGGACGGAGTTATAATTCACCCCTCCACTTT	CASSQGRSYNSPLHF
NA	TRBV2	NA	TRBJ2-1	TGTGCCAGCAGAGGCCGGGTTTTGACCTACAATGAGCAGTTCTTC	CASRGRVLTYNEQFF
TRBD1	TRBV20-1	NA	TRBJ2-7	TGCAGTGCTACCCCAGGGGGTGAAGGGGAGCAGTACTTC	CSATPGGEGEQYF
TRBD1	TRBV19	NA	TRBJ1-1	TGTGCCAGTACTTTCGACAGGGGTAACACTGAAGCTTTCTTT	CASTFDRGNTEAFF
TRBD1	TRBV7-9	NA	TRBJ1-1	TGTGCCAGCAGCGTAGGGACAGGGGGCACTGAAGCTTTCTTT	CASSVGTGGTEAFF
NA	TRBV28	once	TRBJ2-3	TGTGCCAGCAACATAGGGGGTTCAGATACGCAGTATTTT	CASNIGGSDTQYF
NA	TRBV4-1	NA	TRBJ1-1	TGCGCCAGCAGCCAAGATCAAGGGATGAACACTGAAGCTTTCTTT	CASSQDQGMNTEAFF
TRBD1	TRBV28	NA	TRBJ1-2	TGTGCCAGCAGTTTCCGGACAGGGGGGCGGGTCTATGGCTACACCTTC	CASSFRTGGRVYGYTF
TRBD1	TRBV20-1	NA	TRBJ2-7	TGCAGTGCTAGGGACTTCCGGGACAGTCTGAACGAGCAGTACTTC	CSARDFRDSLNEQYF
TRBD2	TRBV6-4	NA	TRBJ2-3	TGTGCCAGCAGTGAGTCGGCTAGCGGGGGATCAGATACGCAGTATTTT	CASSESASGGSDTQYF
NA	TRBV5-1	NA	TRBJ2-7	TGCGCCAGCAGCTTCCAGGGTGAGCAGTACTTC	CASSFQGEQYF
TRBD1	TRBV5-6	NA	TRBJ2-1	TGTGCCAGCAGCGGAGGACAGGGTCAGGTCAATGAGCAGTTCTTC	CASSGGQGQVNEQFF
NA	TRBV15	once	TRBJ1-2	TGTGCCACCAGCAGAGATCGGGTCGACCTAAGCTATGGCTACACCTTC	CATSRDRVDLSYGYTF
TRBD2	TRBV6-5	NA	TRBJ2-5	TGTGCCAGCAGGCCAACTAGCGGGGGGGCCGTCGGCCAGTACTTC	CASRPTSGGAVGQYF
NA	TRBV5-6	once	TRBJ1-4	TGTGCCAGCAGCCTCAGGAGGGACCGAAGTGGAAAACTGTTTTTT	CASSLRRDRSGKLFF
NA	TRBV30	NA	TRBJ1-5	TGTGCCTGGAGTGCCTTGGGGAGCAATCAGCCCCAGCATTTT	CAWSALGSNQPQHF
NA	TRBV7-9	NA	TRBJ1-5	TGTGCCAGCAGCTTAGGAGTGGGATTTCAGCCCCAGCATTTT	CASSLGVGFQPQHF
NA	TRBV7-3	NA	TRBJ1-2	TGTGCCAGCAGCTCCGAGGGCAGTCCCGGCTACACCTTC	CASSSEGSPGYTF
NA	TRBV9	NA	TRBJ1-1	TGTGCCAGCAGCGTAGCGGGGACTGAAGCTTTCTTT	CASSVAGTEAFF
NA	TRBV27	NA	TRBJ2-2	TGTGCCAGCAGTTTAGGGTGGAACACCGGGGAGCTGTTTTTT	CASSLGWNTGELFF
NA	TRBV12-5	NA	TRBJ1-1	TGTGCTAGTGGGCAACCTGGCGGACAGGAAGCTTTCTTT	CASGQPGGQEAFF
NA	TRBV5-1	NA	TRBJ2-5	TGCGCCAGCAGCTACCGGGACCCAAGACGCCAGCAAGAGACCCAGTACTTC	CASSYRDPRRQQETQYF
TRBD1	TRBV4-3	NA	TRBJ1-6	TGCGCCAGCAGCCCCCTAACAGGGGTTGAAAATTCACCCCTCCACTTT	CASSPLTGVENSPLHF
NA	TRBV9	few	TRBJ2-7	TGTGCCAGCAGCGTAGATAGCCCCTACGAGCAGTACTTC	CASSVDSPYEQYF
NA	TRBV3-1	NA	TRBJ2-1	TGTGCCAGCAGCCAAGATACAGGCCCATCCTACAATGAGCAGTTCTTC	CASSQDTGPSYNEQFF
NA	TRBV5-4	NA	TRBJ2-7	TGTGCCAGCAGCTTGGGGGCACTTCAGTACTTC	CASSLGALQYF
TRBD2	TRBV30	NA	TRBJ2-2	TGTGCCTGGAGTGGTGAGAGCGGGGGACCGGGCACCGGGGAGCTGTTTTTT	CAWSGESGGPGTGELFF
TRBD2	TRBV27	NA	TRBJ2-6	TGTGCCAGCAGTTCGGCTAGCGGGGGGTTCTCTGGGGCCAACGTCCTGACTTTC	CASSSASGGFSGANVLTF
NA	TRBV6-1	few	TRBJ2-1	TGTGCCAGCACCGGCGGAGCGGGCTCCTACAATGAGCAGTTCTTC	CASTGGAGSYNEQFF
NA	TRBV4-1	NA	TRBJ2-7	TGCGCCAGCAGCCCAGTGACACAGGGTCTTTACGAGCAGTACTTC	CASSPVTQGLYEQYF
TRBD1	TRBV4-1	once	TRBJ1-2	TGCGCCAGCAGCCAAAGAGGGACAGGGGGCTATGGCTACACCTTC	CASSQRGTGGYGYTF
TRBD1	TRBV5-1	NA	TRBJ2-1	TGCGCCAGCAGCGCGGGACAGGCGCAGTTCTTC	CASSAGQAQFF
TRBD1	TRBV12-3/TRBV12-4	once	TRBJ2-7	TGTGCCAGCAGGGGACAGGGATTCTCCTACGAGCAGTACTTC	CASRGQGFSYEQYF
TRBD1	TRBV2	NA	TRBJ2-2	TGTGCCAGCAGTAAAGACTACAGGGGCACCGGGGAGCTGTTTTTT	CASSKDYRGTGELFF
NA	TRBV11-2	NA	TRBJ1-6	TGTGCCAGCAGCTTAGGCTTCAATTCACCCCTCCACTTT	CASSLGFNSPLHF